The next 13 T cell receptor beta chains were all read from a single sample in a study of beta chain features in type 1 diabetes. The entirety of the isolated RNA underwent reverse transcription, so expressed TCRB transcripts were sequenced. Clones were read by immunoSEQ multiplex PCR, and TCRdb kept only the in-frame ones, dropping some. The repertoire includes a few hundred thousand clones, around 28% of them detected once, and around 0.065% sits in the top ten. The source material was naive CD4+ T cells from blood. The receptors come from a man between 18 and 35 years old in good health.

V usage is TRBV6-6 and J usage is TRBJ2-7; 7 nucleotides match TRBD2. The CDR3 consists of 13 residues. Trimming took 6 bases from V and 4 from J; bases not matched to a gene: 6. Per germline, CDR1 MNHNY and CDR2 SVGAGI (reference sequence). CDR3 loop: CASSKAGEYEQYF. The CDR3 nucleotides are TGTGCCAGCAGCAAGGCGGGAGAGTACGAGCAGTACTTC.

This clone was seen more than once but under ten times. The chain couples TRBV7-9 to TRBJ2-1; D is possibly TRBD2 (5 bases). Germline loops: CDR1 SEHNR, CDR2 FQNEAQ (reference sequence). Trimming left V 3 bases short and J 6 bases short, with 12 bases between. This CDR3 region has 14 residues. The CDR3 bases are TGTGCCAGCAGCTTTGGACTGACTGGCAATGAGCAGTTCTTC. Amino acid sequence: CASSFGLTGNEQFF.

This clone was found a few times. This sequence joins TRBV2 and TRBJ2-7; a possible D gene is TRBD1 (5 bases). This CDR3 is built from 13 residues. Trimming stripped 6 bases from V and 2 bases from J, with 11 bases between. Germline V gene data show CDR1 as SNHLY and CDR2 as FYNNEI. The CDR3 loop reads CASRPTETYEQYF. As DNA, the CDR3 is TGTGCCAGCAGACCGACAGAAACCTACGAGCAGTACTTC.

This clone was seen only a few times. This rearrangement joins TRBV29-1 to TRBJ1-1; unclear D gene. V was clipped by 3 bases and J by 0 bases, with 5 bases between them. Germline loops: CDR1 SQVTM, CDR2 ANQGSEA. The CDR3 runs to 12 residues. For the CDR3, the DNA is TGCAGCGTTGACGAGGTGAACACTGAAGCTTTCTTT. This gives the protein CSVDEVNTEAFF.

This clone turned up a few times. The V gene is TRBV10-3, the J gene TRBJ2-1, with TRBD2 identical over 11 bases. The germline V gene encodes CDR1 ENHRY and CDR2 SYGVKD. There are 16 residues in the CDR3. Trimming removed 6 bases from V and 5 bases from J; junction bases left unmatched: 9. The CDR3 region is CAISPGLAAGNNEQFF. The CDR3, as DNA: TGTGCCATCAGCCCGGGACTAGCGGCCGGCAACAATGAGCAGTTCTTC.

The V gene is TRBV18, the J gene TRBJ1-1, with D tentatively TRBD1 (6 bases). Trimming pared 3 bases from V and 4 bases from J, leaving 12 bases between. The CDR3 extends over 14 amino acids. Germline CDR1 KGHSH, CDR2 LQKENI. In nucleotides, the CDR3 is TGTGCCAGCTCACCGGGCGGGGGGCTCACTGAAGCTTTCTTT. Protein: CASSPGGGLTEAFF.

This clone was seen a few times. The V gene is TRBV4-2, the J gene TRBJ2-7, with D tentatively TRBD1 (5 bases). The CDR3 sequence is 12 residues long. With 1 base removed from V and 6 bases from J, the gap between germline ends came to 7 bases. Germline CDR1 and CDR2: LGHNA and YNFKEQ. CDR3 coding DNA: TGTGCCAGCAGCCAAGGGGGCCCCGAGCAGTACTTC. This sequence encodes CASSQGGPEQYF.

This clone was seen more than once but under ten times. The V gene is TRBV14, the J gene TRBJ2-5; possibly TRBD1 for D (5 bases). The V end was cut by 4 bases, the J end by 0 bases, with 15 bases between. This CDR3 region has 16 residues. The germline V gene encodes CDR1 SGHDN and CDR2 FVKESK. This chain's CDR3 is CASSPFSGIHQETQYF. The CDR3 DNA is TGTGCCAGCAGCCCATTCTCAGGGATCCACCAAGAGACCCAGTACTTC.

The chain combines TRBV6-1 with TRBJ2-1; no reliable D call. Germline values: CDR1 MNHNS, CDR2 SASEGT. The CDR3 has 9 residues. V was trimmed by 6 bases and J by 10 bases, leaving 4 bases between them. CDR3 sequence (DNA): TGTGCCAGCAGCCCCGAGCAGTTCTTC. This encodes CASSPEQFF.

This clone showed up just a few times. The chain couples TRBV10-3 to TRBJ2-1; 7 bases fit TRBD1. V was clipped by 4 bases and J by 5 bases; unmatched bases: 8. Per the germline V gene, CDR1 is ENHRY and CDR2 is SYGVKD. The CDR3 is 15 amino acids. The CDR3 sequence is CAISATRDSNNEQFF. For the CDR3, the DNA is TGTGCCATCAGTGCCACCCGGGACAGCAACAATGAGCAGTTCTTC.

The chain has TRBV7-9 and TRBJ2-7; 7 bases fit TRBD2. V shed 5 bases, J shed 4 bases, and the junction held 2 bases outside the gene matches. The germline V gene encodes CDR1 SEHNR and CDR2 FQNEAQ (reference sequence). The CDR3 covers 12 residues. The CDR3 DNA sequence: TGTGCCAGCAGCGTGGGACTATACGAGCAGTACTTC. Amino acids: CASSVGLYEQYF.

J is TRBJ1-5 and V is TRBV6-6; D may be TRBD1 (5 bases). Deletions cut 7 bases from V and 7 bases from J, with 17 bases between. CDR1 and CDR2 from the germline V gene are MNHNY and SVGAGI (reference sequence). CDR3 length: 14 residues. The CDR3 bases are TGTGCCAGCACCACAGGCAGGGAGGGGCAGCCCCAGCATTTT. It codes for CASTTGREGQPQHF.

The CDR3 here is CASSQSGSGYEQYF. The CDR3 DNA reads as TGTGCCAGCAGTCAGAGTGGTTCAGGATACGAGCAGTACTTC. The chain has TRBV7-9 and TRBJ2-7, with unresolved D. Looked up from germline, CDR1 is SEHNR and CDR2 is FQNEAQ (reference sequence). V lost 6 bases and J lost 4, with 16 bases in between. The CDR3 contains 14 residues.